These 15 T cell receptor beta chains were sequenced from one sample in a study of T cells in Graves' hyperthyroidism and ophthalmopathy. RNA transcripts provided the source from which TCR beta CDR3 regions were amplified. HTBI primers drove first-round RT-PCR of the TCR CDR3. TCRdb redid the calling of the multiplex PCR reads with MiXCR, one entry per CDR3 protein. This table has hundreds of thousands of distinct CDR3 sequences, 17% appearing once. The material sequenced was blood. All receptors derive from a woman aged 18 to 35 with Graves' ophthalmopathy.

This clonotype was seen many times. The rearrangement joins TRBV7-8 to TRBJ2-7, with 10 bases fitting TRBD1. CDR3 size: 15 residues. The V and J ends lost 6 bases and 2 bases, in that order; junction bases with no gene match: 7. Germline V lookup: CDR1 SGHVS, CDR2 FQNEAQ. This CDR3 reads CASRLDRGPAYEQYF. The DNA for the CDR3 is TGTGCCAGCAGACTCGACAGGGGGCCTGCCTACGAGCAGTACTTC.

CDR3 DNA: TGCGCCAGCGCTACGGGACAGGGGGCCTACGAGCAGTACTTC. It is translated as CASATGQGAYEQYF. The chain has TRBV5-1 and TRBJ2-7; 11 bases agree with TRBD1. Germline trimming cut 7 bases from V and 2 bases from J; bases unmatched to any gene: 5. CDR1 and CDR2 from the germline V gene are SGHRS and YFSETQ. The CDR3 covers 14 residues.

This clonotype has ten or more counts. V and J are TRBV28 and TRBJ2-3, with 8 nucleotides matching TRBD1. The length of the CDR3 is 17 residues. Germline trimming cut 2 bases from V and 4 bases from J; bases unmatched to any gene: 11. From germline, CDR1 is MDHEN and CDR2 SYDVKM. The CDR3: CASSLSLGSGGADTQYF. Here the CDR3 DNA reads TGTGCCAGCAGTTTAAGTTTGGGGTCAGGGGGCGCAGATACGCAGTATTTT.

The chain combines TRBV24-1 with TRBJ1-3; 7 nucleotides line up with TRBD1. The CDR3 runs 14 residues. The V gene's germline CDR1 is KGHDR and CDR2 SFDVKD. Trimming cost V 9 bases and J 4 bases; bases outside gene matches: 8. The CDR3 DNA reads TGTGCCACCTCTCCAGGGGGTTCGGGAAACACCATATATTTT. It specifies CATSPGGSGNTIYF.

This clonotype was seen a few times. The rearrangement joins TRBV7-3 to TRBJ2-1; TRBD2 matches 8 bases. V shed 0 bases and J 5 bases; nucleotides not matched to a gene: 0. The CDR3 length is 14 residues. Germline-derived CDR1 and CDR2 are SGHTA and FQGTGA. This chain's CDR3 is CASSLTRGDNEQFF. The CDR3 bases are TGTGCCAGCAGCTTAACGCGGGGGGACAATGAGCAGTTCTTC.

In its sample, this clonotype was seen many times. V usage is TRBV5-1 and J usage is TRBJ2-7; 7 bases map to TRBD1. The CDR3 is made up of 14 amino acids. The V gene's germline CDR1 is SGHRS and CDR2 YFSETQ. V gave up 4 bases and J gave up 4 bases; unmatched junction bases: 8. CDR3 loop: CASSQNRGSYEQYF. CDR3 coding DNA: TGCGCCAGCAGCCAAAACAGGGGAAGTTACGAGCAGTACTTC.

V gene TRBV11-2 combines with J gene TRBJ2-4; 12 bases match TRBD1. After removal of 0 bases from V and 1 base from J, the junction contained 19 bases not matched to a gene. CDR1 is SGHAT, CDR2 FQNNGV, per germline. This CDR3 is built from 23 residues. CDR3 loop: CASSLEEGQGAVGSHWAKNIQYF. CDR3 coding DNA: TGTGCCAGCAGCTTAGAAGAGGGACAGGGGGCTGTCGGGTCCCACTGGGCCAAAAACATTCAGTACTTC.

This clonotype was seen more than once but under ten times. The chain recombines TRBV6-1 with TRBJ2-2; TRBD2 is a possible D gene (6 bases). V lost 8 bases, J lost 2 bases, and 12 bases lay in between. CDR1 and CDR2 from the germline V gene are MNHNS and SASEGT. The CDR3 runs to 14 residues. Here the CDR3 reads CASRAGSNTGELFF. As DNA, the CDR3 is TGTGCCAGCCGCGCGGGGTCAAACACCGGGGAGCTGTTTTTT.

The rearrangement joins TRBV19 to TRBJ2-1, with TRBD2 matching over 8 bases. After removal of 6 bases from V and 7 bases from J, the junction contained 8 bases not matched to a gene. Germline V CDR1 and CDR2: LNHDA, SQIVND (reference sequence). The CDR3 loop spans 14 amino acids. The CDR3 bases are TGTGCCAGTAGACAAGCGGGAGAGAAGAATGAGCAGTTCTTC. This sequence encodes CASRQAGEKNEQFF.

At least ten counts were recorded for this clonotype. The chain carries TRBV28 and TRBJ2-1; 11 positions agree with TRBD2. CDR1 is MDHEN and CDR2 is SYDVKM in the germline V gene. The CDR3 totals 14 residues. The V segment lost 5 bases and the J segment 7 bases; nucleotides outside the gene matches: 4. CDR3 coding DNA: TGTGCCAGCAGTATTAGCGGGGGGGGGAATGAGCAGTTCTTC. Translation gives CASSISGGGNEQFF.

This clonotype was counted many times. The J gene is TRBJ2-1, the V gene TRBV6-2 or TRBV6-3; 11 nucleotides line up with TRBD2. The CDR3 is made up of 14 amino acids. The V and J ends lost 9 bases and 7 bases, in that order; junction bases with no gene match: 8. Germline values: CDR1 MNHEY, CDR2 SVGEGT. The CDR3 loop is CASFTSGSPNEQFF. The CDR3, as DNA: TGTGCCAGTTTCACTAGCGGGAGCCCTAATGAGCAGTTCTTC.

This clonotype has a count of ten or more. V usage is TRBV28 and J usage is TRBJ2-2; 12 nucleotides agree with TRBD2. The junction had 2 bases not matched to a gene; V was cut back by 1 base and J by 2 bases. Germline CDR1 MDHEN, CDR2 SYDVKM. This CDR3 region has 17 residues. The CDR3 DNA follows: TGTGCCAGCAGTTTATCCGGACTAGCGGGAAACACCGGGGAGCTGTTTTTT. This gives the protein CASSLSGLAGNTGELFF.

With respect to this clonotype: This may come from a read error, since a much larger clone is one base off. The chain uses TRBV11-2 and TRBJ1-5; maybe TRBD1 (6 bases). This CDR3 spans 15 amino acids. Germline CDR1 and CDR2: SGHAT and FQNNGV. Trimming shortened V by 1 base and J by 7 bases, and 14 bases separated the two germline ends. The CDR3: CASSLAWGGGQPQHF. The CDR3 DNA sequence: TGTGCCAGCAGCTTAGCTTGGGGGGGCGGACAGCCCCAGCATTTT.

The CDR3 coding sequence is TGTGCCAGCAGTGCGGGACAGGGGTATCAGCCCCAGCATTTT. Translation: CASSAGQGYQPQHF. This sequence joins TRBV25-1 and TRBJ1-5; 10 bases are shared with TRBD1. This CDR3 is 14 amino acids long. The V gene end was trimmed by 4 bases and the J gene end by 5 bases; junction bases not matched to a gene: 2. Germline V gene data show CDR1 as MGHDK and CDR2 as SYGVNS.

Only a few counts were recorded for this clonotype. The rearrangement links TRBV29-1 to TRBJ2-3; TRBD1 might be the D (6 bases). Germline CDR1 is SQVTM and CDR2 is ANQGSEA. Trimming left V 3 bases short and J 2 bases short, with 12 bases between. The CDR3 covers 14 residues. This CDR3 reads CSVEAGDITDTQYF. The CDR3 DNA is TGCAGCGTTGAGGCTGGGGACATCACAGATACGCAGTATTTT.